Given below is one T cell receptor (beta chain) in context. Its specific antigen is unknown. One base away there is no much larger clone; base qualities are not given. The sample originates from a study of response to subunit inactivated influenza vaccine (dated by TCRdb to about 2018). Background on the whole study: The study used deep quantitative T cell receptor repertoire profiling to track responses to a trivalent subunit inactivated influenza vaccine. What the study reported, not specific to this receptor: According to the authors, only a limited number of new T cells may be recruited by each seasonal influenza vaccination.

Library creation used RT-PCR. The reads were generated on an Illumina HiSeq 2500. TCRdb reprocessed the public reads (quality trimming at Q25 with fastp, clone calling with MiXCR) and kept in-frame beta chains. Each record represents a unique CDR3 protein, reported with the most common genes and DNA among its rows. Recorded for this sample are around 540,000 distinct CDR3 sequences; approximately 10% of them occurred a single time. Jointly, the top ten make up around 9.6% of the sample. The germline V gene supplies CDR1 SGHVS and CDR2 FNYEAQ. Relative to germline, V is 6 bases shorter and J is 11 bases shorter, with 23 bases between their ends. Its CDR3 holds 14 amino acids, cysteine through phenylalanine. Only CDR3 DNA remains: 42 bases, in frame from the first base.

This TCR derives from a man over 45 who received an inactivated influenza vaccine. Donor details come from another sample of the same person, matched by shared clones. The specimen was PBMCs from blood, collected on the day of vaccination. Recombination linked TRBV7-6 to TRBJ2-7, with TRBD2 tentatively as D gene (5 bases match). The nucleotide sequence reads TGTGCCAGCAGTCCTACCTCGGACTTGGCTCGGAAGTACTTC. The encoded protein is CASSPTSDLARKYF. The CDR3, completed at both ends by the reference TRBV7-6 and TRBJ2-7 genes, gives the full variable domain GAGVSQSPRYKVTKRGQDVALRCDPISGHVSLYWYRQALGQGPEFLTYFNYEAQQDKSGLPNDRFSAERPEGSISTLTIQRTEQRDSAMYRCASSPTSDLARKYFGPGTRLTVT.